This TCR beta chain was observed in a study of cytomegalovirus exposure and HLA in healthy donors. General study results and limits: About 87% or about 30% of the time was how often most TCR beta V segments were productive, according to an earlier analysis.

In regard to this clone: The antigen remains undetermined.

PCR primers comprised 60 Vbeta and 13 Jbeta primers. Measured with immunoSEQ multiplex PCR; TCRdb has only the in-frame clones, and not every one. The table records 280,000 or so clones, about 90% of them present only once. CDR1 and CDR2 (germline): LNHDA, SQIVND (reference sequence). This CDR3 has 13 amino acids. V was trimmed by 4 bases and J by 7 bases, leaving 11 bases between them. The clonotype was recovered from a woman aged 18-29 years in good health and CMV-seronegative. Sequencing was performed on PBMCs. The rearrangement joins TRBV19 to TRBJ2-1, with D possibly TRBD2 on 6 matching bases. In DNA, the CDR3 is TGTGCCAGTAGTAGTAGGGGAGGTAATGAGCAGTTCTTC. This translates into CASSSRGGNEQFF.